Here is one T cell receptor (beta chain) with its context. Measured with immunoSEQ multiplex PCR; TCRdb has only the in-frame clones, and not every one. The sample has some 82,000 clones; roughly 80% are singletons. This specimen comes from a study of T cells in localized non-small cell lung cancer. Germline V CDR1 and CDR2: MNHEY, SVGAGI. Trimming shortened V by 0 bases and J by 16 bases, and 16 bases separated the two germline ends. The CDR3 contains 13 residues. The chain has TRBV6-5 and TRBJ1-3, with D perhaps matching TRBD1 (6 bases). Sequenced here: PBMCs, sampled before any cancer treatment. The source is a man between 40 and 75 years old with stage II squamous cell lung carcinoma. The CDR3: CASSYSGPGAVYF. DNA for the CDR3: TGTGCCAGCAGTTACTCGGGTCCGGGGGCGGTTTATTTT.